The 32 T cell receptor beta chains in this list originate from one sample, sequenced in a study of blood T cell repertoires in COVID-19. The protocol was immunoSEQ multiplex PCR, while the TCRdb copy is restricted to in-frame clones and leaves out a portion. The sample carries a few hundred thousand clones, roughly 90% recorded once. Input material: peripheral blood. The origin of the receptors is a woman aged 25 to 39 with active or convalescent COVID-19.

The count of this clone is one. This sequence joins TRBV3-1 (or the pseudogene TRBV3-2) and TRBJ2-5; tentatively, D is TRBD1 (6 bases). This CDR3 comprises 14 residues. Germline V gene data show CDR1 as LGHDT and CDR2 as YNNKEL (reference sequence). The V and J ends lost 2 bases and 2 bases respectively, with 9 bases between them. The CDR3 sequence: CASSQRQEQETQYF. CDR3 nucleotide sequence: TGTGCCAGCAGCCAAAGACAGGAACAAGAGACCCAGTACTTC.

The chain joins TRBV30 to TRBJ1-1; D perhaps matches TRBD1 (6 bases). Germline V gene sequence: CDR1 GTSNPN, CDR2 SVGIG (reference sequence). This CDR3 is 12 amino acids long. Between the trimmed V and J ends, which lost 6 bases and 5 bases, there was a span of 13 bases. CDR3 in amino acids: CACNRVGTEAFF. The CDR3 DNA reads TGTGCCTGTAACAGGGTGGGGACTGAAGCTTTCTTT.

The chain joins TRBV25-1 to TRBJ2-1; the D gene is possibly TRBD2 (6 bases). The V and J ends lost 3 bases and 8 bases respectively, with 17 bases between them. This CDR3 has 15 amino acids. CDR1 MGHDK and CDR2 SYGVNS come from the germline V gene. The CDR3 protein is CASSDPRRGGDEQFF. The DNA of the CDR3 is TGTGCCAGCAGTGACCCCCGGCGGGGAGGCGATGAGCAGTTCTTC.

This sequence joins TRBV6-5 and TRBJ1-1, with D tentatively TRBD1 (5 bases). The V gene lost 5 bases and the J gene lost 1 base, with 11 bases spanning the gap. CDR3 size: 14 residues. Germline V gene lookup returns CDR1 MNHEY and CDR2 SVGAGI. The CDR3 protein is CASSRHQGNTEAFF. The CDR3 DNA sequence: TGTGCCAGCAGTCGCCACCAGGGGAACACTGAAGCTTTCTTT.

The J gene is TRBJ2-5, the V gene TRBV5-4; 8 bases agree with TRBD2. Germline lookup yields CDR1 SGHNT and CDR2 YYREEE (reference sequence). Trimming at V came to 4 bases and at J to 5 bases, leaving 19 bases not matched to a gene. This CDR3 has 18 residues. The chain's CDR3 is CASSRRTSPTNYKETQYF. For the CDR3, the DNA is TGTGCCAGCAGCCGGCGGACTAGCCCCACCAATTATAAGGAGACCCAGTACTTC. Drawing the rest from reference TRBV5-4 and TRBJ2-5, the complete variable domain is ETGVTQSPTHLIKTRGQQVTLRCSSQSGHNTVSWYQQALGQGPQFIFQYYREEENGRGNFPPRFSGLQFPNYSSELNVNALELDDSALYLCASSRRTSPTNYKETQYFGPGTRLLVL.

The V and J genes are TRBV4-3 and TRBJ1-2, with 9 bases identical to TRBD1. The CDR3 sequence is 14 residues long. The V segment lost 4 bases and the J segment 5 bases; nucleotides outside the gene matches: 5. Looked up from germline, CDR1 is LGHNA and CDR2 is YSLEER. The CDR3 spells CASSPRDREYGYTF. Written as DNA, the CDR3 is TGCGCCAGCAGCCCGCGGGACAGGGAGTATGGCTACACCTTC.

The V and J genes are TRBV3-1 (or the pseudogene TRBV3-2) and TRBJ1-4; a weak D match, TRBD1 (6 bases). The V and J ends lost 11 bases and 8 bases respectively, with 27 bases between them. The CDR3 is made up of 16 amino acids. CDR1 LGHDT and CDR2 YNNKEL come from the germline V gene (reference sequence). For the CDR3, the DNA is TGTGCCTGTGAAAGAGGCACGGGGGGGGCACGGGAAAAACTGTTTTTT. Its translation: CACERGTGGAREKLFF.

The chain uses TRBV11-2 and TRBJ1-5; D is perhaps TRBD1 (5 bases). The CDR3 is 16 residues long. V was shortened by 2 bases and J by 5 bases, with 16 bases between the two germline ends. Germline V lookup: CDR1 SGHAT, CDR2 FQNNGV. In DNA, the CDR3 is TGTGCCAGCAGCTTACGTCGGCAGGGCAACCATCAGCCCCAGCATTTT. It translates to CASSLRRQGNHQPQHF. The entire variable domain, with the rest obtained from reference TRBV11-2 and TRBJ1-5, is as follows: EAGVAQSPRYKIIEKRQSVAFWCNPISGHATLYWYQQILGQGPKLLIQFQNNGVVDDSQLPKDRFSAERLKGVDSTLKIQPAKLEDSAVYLCASSLRRQGNHQPQHFGDGTRLSIL.

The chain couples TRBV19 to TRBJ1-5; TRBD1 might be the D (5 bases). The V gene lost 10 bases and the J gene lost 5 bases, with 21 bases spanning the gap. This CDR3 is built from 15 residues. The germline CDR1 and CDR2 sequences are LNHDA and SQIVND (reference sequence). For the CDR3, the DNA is TGTGCCACTGGGGGTGGGAGGGGAAAATATCAGCCCCAGCATTTT. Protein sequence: CATGGGRGKYQPQHF.

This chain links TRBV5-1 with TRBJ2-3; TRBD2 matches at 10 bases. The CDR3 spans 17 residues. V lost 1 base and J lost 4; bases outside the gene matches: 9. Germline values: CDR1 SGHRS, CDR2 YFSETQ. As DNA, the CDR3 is TGCGCCAGCAGCTTGCTGGCTAGCGGGGGCTCGGCAGATACGCAGTATTTT. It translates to CASSLLASGGSADTQYF.

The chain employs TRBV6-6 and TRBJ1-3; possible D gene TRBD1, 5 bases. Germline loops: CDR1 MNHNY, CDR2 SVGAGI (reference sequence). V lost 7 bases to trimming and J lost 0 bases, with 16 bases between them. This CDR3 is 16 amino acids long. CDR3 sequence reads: CASTFKRQSSGNTIYF. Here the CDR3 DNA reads TGTGCCAGCACTTTTAAACGACAGTCCTCTGGAAACACCATATATTTT.

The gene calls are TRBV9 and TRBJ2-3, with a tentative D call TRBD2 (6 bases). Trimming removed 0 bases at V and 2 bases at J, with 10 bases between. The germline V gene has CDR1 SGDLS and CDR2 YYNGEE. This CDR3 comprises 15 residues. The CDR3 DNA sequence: TGTGCCAGCAGCGTAGCTCGGGGGATCACAGATACGCAGTATTTT. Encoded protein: CASSVARGITDTQYF. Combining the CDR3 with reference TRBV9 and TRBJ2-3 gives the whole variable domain DSGVTQTPKHLITATGQRVTLRCSPRSGDLSVYWYQQSLDQGLQFLIQYYNGEERAKGNILERFSAQQFPDLHSELNLSSLELGDSALYFCASSVARGITDTQYFGPGTRLTVL.

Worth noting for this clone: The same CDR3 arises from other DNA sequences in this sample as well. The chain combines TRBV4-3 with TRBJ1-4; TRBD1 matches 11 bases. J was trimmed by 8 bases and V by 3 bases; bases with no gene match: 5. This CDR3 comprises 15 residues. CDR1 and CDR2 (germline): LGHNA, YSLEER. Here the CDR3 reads CASSQAGTGGEKLFF. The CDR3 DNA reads TGCGCCAGCAGCCAGGCCGGGACAGGGGGAGAAAAACTGTTTTTT.

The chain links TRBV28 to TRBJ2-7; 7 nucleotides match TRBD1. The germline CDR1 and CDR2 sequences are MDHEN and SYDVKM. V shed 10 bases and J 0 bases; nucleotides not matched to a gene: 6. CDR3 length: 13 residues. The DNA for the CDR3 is TGTGCCACTCAGACAGGGAACTCCTACGAGCAGTACTTC. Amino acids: CATQTGNSYEQYF.

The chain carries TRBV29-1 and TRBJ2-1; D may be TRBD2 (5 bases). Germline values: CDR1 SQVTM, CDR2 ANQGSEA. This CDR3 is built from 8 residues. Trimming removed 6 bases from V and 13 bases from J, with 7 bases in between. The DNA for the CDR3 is TGCAGCGTCGAGGGTCAGTTCTTC. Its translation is CSVEGQFF.

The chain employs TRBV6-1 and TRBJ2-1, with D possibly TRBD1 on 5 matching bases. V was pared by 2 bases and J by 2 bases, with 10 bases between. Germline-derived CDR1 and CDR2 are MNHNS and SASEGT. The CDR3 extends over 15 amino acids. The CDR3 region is CASSEQGIAYNEQFF. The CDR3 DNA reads TGTGCCAGCAGTGAACAGGGCATAGCCTACAATGAGCAGTTCTTC.

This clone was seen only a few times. The CDR3 loop is CASSYSLDRVNGYTF. CDR3 coding DNA: TGTGCCAGCAGTTACTCGCTAGACAGAGTTAATGGCTACACCTTC. The chain links TRBV6-6 to TRBJ1-2, with a tentative D call TRBD1 (5 bases). The germline V gene encodes CDR1 MNHNY and CDR2 SVGAGI (reference sequence). This CDR3 is built from 15 residues. The ends were cut back, 0 bases at V and 6 bases at J, with 14 bases in the middle.

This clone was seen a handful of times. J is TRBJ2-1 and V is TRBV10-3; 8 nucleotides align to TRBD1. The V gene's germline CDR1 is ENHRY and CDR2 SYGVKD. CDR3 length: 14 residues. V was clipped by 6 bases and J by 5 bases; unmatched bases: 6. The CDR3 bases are TGTGCCATCAGGCCGGGACAGGCGGACAATGAGCAGTTCTTC. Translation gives CAIRPGQADNEQFF.

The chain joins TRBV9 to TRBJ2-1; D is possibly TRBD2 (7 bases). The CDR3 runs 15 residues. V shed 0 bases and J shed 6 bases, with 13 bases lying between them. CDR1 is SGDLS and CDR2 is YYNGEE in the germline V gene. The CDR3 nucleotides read TGTGCCAGCAGCGTAGCCCGGGGGGCGCGCAATGAGCAGTTCTTC. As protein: CASSVARGARNEQFF.

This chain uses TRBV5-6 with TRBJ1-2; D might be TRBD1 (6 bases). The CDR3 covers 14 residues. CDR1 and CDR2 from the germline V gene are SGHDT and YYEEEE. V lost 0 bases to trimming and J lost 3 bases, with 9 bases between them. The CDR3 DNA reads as TGTGCCAGCAGCTTGGACTCAGGGGACTATGGCTACACCTTC. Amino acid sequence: CASSLDSGDYGYTF.

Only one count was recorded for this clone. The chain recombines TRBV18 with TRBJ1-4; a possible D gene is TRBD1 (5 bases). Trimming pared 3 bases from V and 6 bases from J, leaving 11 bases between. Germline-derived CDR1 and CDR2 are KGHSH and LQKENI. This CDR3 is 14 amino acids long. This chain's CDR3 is CASSPTGGDEKLFF. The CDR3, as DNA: TGTGCCAGCTCACCGACGGGGGGGGATGAAAAACTGTTTTTT.

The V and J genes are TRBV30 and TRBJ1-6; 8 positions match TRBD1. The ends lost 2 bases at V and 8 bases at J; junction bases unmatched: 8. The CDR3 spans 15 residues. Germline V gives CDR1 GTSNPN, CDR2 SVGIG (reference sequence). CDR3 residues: CAWSLSGGGYSPLHF. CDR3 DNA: TGTGCCTGGAGTTTGTCAGGGGGCGGTTATTCACCCCTCCACTTT. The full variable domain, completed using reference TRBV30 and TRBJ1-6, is SQTIHQWPATLVQPVGSPLSLECTVEGTSNPNLYWYRQAAGRGLQLLFYSVGIGQISSEVPQNLSASRPQDRQFILSSKKLLLSDSGFYLCAWSLSGGGYSPLHFGNGTRLTVT.

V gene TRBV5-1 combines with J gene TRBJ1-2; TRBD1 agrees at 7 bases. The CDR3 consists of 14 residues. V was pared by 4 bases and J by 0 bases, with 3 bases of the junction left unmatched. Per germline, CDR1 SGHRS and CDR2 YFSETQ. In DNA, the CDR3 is TGCGCCAGCAGCCGAGGGACAGCTAACTATGGCTACACCTTC. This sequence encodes CASSRGTANYGYTF.

The CDR3 DNA sequence: TGTGCCAGTAGCAAGGGACAGACTACCACTGAAGCTTTCTTT. It yields the protein CASSKGQTTTEAFF. The chain joins TRBV19 to TRBJ1-1; TRBD1 matches 7 bases. J gave up 4 bases and V 6 bases, and 8 bases lay outside the gene matches. CDR3 length: 14 residues. Germline-derived CDR1 and CDR2 are LNHDA and SQIVND (reference sequence).

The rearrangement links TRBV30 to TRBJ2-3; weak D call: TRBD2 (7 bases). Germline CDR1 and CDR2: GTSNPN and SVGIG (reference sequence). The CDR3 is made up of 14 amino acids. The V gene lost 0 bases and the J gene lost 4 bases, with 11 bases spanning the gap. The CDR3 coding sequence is TGTGCCTGGAGTGTCGGGGGGCAAGCAGATACGCAGTATTTT. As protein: CAWSVGGQADTQYF.

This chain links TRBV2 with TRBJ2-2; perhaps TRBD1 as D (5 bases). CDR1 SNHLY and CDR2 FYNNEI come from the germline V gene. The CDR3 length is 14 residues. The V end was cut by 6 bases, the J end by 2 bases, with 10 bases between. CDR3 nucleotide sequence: TGTGCCAGCAGCGGAGACAGCAACACCGGGGAGCTGTTTTTT. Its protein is CASSGDSNTGELFF.

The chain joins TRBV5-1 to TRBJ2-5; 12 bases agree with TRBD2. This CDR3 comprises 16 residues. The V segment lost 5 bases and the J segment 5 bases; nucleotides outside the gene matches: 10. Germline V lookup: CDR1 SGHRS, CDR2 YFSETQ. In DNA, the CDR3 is TGCGCCAGCAGTTATACCGGGACTAGCGGGCTTGAGACCCAGTACTTC. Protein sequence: CASSYTGTSGLETQYF.

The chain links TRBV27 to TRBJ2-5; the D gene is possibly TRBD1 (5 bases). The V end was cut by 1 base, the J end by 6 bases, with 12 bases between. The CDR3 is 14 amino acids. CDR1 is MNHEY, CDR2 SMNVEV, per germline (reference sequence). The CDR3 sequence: CASSLYTGSQTQYF. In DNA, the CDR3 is TGTGCCAGCAGTTTATACACAGGATCGCAGACCCAGTACTTC.

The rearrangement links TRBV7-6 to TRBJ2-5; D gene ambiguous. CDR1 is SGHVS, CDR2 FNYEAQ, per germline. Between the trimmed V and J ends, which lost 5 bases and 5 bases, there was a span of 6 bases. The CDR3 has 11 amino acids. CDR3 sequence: CASSPSETQYF. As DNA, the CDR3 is TGTGCCAGCAGCCCCTCCGAGACCCAGTACTTC. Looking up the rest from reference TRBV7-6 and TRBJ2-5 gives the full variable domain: GAGVSQSPRYKVTKRGQDVALRCDPISGHVSLYWYRQALGQGPEFLTYFNYEAQQDKSGLPNDRFSAERPEGSISTLTIQRTEQRDSAMYRCASSPSETQYFGPGTRLLVL.

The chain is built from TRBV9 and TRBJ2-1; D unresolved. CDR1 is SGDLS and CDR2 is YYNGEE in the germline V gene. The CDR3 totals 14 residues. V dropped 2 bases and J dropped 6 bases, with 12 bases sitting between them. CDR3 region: CASSVAADSNEQFF. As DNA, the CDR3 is TGTGCCAGCAGCGTGGCCGCTGATTCCAATGAGCAGTTCTTC.

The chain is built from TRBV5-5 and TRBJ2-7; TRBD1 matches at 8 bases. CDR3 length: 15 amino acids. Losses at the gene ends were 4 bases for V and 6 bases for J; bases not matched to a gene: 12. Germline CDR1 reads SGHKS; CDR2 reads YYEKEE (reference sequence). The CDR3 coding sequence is TGTGCCAGCAGCGACAGGGGTGGGACCCAAGGCGAGCAGTACTTC. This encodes CASSDRGGTQGEQYF.

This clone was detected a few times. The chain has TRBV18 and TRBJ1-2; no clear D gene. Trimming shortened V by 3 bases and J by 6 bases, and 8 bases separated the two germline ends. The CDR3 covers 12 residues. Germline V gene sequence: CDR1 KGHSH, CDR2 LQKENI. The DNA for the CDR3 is TGTGCCAGCTCACCTAACGGGGATGGCTACACCTTC. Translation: CASSPNGDGYTF.